The sequence of this TCR beta chain was determined in a study of CD8+ T cells in alopecia areata. The treatment is: oral pan-JAK inhibitor, 5-10 mg twice daily. Concerning this clone: The antigen is undetermined.

Study-wide results and limits: The study found higher clonality in lesional than normal scalp, especially in alopecia totalis/universalis. Scalp samples also yield sequences from resident alphabeta T cells of normal skin.

This CDR3 region has 14 residues. Trimming removed 4 bases at V and 4 bases at J, with 11 bases between. The germline V gene has CDR1 LNHNV and CDR2 YYDKDF (reference sequence). In each case, RNA was isolated and then reverse transcribed into cDNA as the sequencing template. Profiling relied on immunoSEQ multiplex PCR, and the TCRdb table lists in-frame clones only, not all of them. The sample gives about 88,000 clones, 44% of which show up once; more than 15% is in the top ten. Sequencing was performed on CD8+ T cells sorted from blood, taken at week 24, from a patient treated with tofacitinib. This chain uses TRBV15 with TRBJ2-1; the D gene could be TRBD1 or TRBD2 (5 bases each). The clonotype originates from a human donor with alopecia areata. This CDR3 reads CATSTGRGYNEQFF. The CDR3 DNA sequence: TGTGCCACCAGCACAGGGAGAGGGTACAATGAGCAGTTCTTC.